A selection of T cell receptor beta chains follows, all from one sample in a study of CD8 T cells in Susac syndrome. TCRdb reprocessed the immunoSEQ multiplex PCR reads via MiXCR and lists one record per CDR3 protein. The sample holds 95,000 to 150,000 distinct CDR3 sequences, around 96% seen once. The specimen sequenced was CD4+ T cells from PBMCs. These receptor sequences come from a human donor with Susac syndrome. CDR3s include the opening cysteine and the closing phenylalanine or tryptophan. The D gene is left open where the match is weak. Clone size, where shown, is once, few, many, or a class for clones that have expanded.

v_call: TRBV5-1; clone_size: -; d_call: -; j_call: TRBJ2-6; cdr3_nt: TGCGCCAGCAGCTCTACAGGGAGTCCCATGGTCCTGACTTTC; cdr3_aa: CASSSTGSPMVLTF
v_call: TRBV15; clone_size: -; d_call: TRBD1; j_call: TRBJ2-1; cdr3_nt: TGTGCCACCAGCCCAATCGGGACAGGGACCCACTACAATGAGCAGTTCTTC; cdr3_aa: CATSPIGTGTHYNEQFF
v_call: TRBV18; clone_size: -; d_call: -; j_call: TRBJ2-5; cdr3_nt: TGTGCCAGCTCAGCAATGGCATCAGGGAAAGAGACCCAGTACTTC; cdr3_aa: CASSAMASGKETQYF
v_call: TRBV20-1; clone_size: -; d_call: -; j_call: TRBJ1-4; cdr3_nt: TGCAGTGCTATGGGAGGAGGGGGAAGTGAAAAACTGTTTTTT; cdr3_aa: CSAMGGGGSEKLFF
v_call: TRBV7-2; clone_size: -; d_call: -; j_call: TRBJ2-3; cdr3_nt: TGTGCCAGCAGCGGCGAGTTTGCAGATACGCAGTATTTT; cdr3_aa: CASSGEFADTQYF
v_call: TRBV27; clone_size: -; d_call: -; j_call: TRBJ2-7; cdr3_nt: TGTGCCAGCAGTCCACTCACCCAAAGGGGAAACTACGAGCAGTACTTC; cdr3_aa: CASSPLTQRGNYEQYF
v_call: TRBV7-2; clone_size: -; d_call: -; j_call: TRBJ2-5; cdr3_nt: TGTGCCAGCAGCCCCTTACGGAGCTTGTACCAAGAGACCCAGTACTTC; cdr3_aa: CASSPLRSLYQETQYF
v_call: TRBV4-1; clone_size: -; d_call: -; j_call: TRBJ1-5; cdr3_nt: TGCGCCAGCAGCCAAGGGGCGGGGTGGGATCAGCCCCAGCATTTT; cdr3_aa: CASSQGAGWDQPQHF
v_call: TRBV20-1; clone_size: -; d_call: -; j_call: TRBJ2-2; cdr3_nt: TGCAGTGCTAGCCCTCTGAGGGCCACCGGGGAGCTGTTTTTT; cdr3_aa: CSASPLRATGELFF
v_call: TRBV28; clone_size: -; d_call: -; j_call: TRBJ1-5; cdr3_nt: TGTGCCAGCATAGGGGCGCCCCGCTATTTGCCCCAGCATTTT; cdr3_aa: CASIGAPRYLPQHF
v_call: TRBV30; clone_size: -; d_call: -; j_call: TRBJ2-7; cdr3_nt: TGTGCCTGGAGTGCCACGGATTGGGGGGTCGGCTACGAGCAGTACTTC; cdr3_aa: CAWSATDWGVGYEQYF
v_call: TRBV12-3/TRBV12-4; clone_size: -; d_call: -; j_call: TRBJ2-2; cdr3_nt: TGTGCCAGCCGCAGGGACACCGGGGAGCTGTTTTTT; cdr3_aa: CASRRDTGELFF
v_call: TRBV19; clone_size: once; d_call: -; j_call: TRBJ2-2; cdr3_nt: TGTGCCAGTAGCGACAGGCCGAACACCGGGGAGCTGTTTTTT; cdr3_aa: CASSDRPNTGELFF
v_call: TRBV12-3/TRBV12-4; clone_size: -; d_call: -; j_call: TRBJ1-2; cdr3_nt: TGTGCCAGCAGTTTATGGGCAGTCTATGGCTACACCTTC; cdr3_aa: CASSLWAVYGYTF
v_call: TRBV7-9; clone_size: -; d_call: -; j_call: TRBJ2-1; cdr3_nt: TGTGCCAGCAGCGTAAGGACAGTCAATGAGCAGTTCTTC; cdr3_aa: CASSVRTVNEQFF
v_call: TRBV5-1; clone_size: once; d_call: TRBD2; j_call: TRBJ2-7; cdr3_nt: TGCGCCAGCAGTAGGACGGGAGGGAAACCCTACGAGCAGTACTTC; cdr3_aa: CASSRTGGKPYEQYF
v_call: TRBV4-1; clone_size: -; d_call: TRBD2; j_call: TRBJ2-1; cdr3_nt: TGCGCCAGCAGCCAAGCCCGGACTAGCGGGAGCAATGAGCAGTTCTTC; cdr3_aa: CASSQARTSGSNEQFF
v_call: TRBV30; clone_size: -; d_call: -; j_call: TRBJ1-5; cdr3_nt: TGTGCCTGGAGTCCCGGGCCAGAGAGTCCCCAGCATTTT; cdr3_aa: CAWSPGPESPQHF
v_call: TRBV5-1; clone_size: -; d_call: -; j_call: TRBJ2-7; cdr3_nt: TGCGCCAGCAGCTTGGAGGGACCGGGGGCGCGGTACTTC; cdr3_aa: CASSLEGPGARYF
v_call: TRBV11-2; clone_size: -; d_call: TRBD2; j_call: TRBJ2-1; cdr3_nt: TGTGCCAGCTCCGCCTCGAGGACTAGCGGGAGGAATGAGCAGTTCTTC; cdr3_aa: CASSASRTSGRNEQFF
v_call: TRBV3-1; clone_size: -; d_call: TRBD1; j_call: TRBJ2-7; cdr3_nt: TGTGCCAGCAGCCACACGGGACAGAACGAGCAGTACTTC; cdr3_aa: CASSHTGQNEQYF
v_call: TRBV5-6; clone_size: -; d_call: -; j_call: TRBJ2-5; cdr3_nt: TGTGCCAGCAGCTTGGTTACTAGCCAGTACCAAGAGACCCAGTACTTC; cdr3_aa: CASSLVTSQYQETQYF
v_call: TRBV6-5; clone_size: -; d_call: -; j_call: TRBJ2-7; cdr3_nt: TGTGCCACAACATCTACCTACGAGCAGTACTTC; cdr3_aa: CATTSTYEQYF
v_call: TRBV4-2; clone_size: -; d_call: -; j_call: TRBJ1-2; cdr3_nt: TGTGCCAGCAGCCAAACAGGAGGGAGTAACTATGGCTACACCTTC; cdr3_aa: CASSQTGGSNYGYTF
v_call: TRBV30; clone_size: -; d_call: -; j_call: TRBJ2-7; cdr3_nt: TGTGCCACGGGAGGGGGACAGGGCTTCTCCTACGAGCAGTACTTC; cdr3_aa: CATGGGQGFSYEQYF
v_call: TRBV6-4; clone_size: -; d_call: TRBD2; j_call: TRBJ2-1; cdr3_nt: TGTGCCAGCAGTGTTTTAGCGGGAGGACGGCAGTTCTTC; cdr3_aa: CASSVLAGGRQFF
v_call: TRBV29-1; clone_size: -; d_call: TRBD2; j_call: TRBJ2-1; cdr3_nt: TGCAGCGTTGAGTCTAGCGGTAAGGATGAGCAGTTCTTC; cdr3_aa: CSVESSGKDEQFF
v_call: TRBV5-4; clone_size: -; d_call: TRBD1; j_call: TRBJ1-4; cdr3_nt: TGTGCCAGCAGTCAGACAGGGGCAACTAATGAAAAACTGTTTTTT; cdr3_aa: CASSQTGATNEKLFF
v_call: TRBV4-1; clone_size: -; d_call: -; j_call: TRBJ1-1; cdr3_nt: TGCGCCAGCAGCCAAGATCCGGGATTGAACACTGAAGCTTTCTTT; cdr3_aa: CASSQDPGLNTEAFF
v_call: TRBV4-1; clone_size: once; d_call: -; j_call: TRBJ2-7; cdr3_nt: TGCGCCAGCCGGATGCAACGAGAGGGGATCTACGAGCAGTACTTC; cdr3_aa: CASRMQREGIYEQYF
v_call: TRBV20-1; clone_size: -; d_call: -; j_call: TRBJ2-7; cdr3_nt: TGCAGTGCTAGAGTTGGGAGTAAGGACGAGCAGTACTTC; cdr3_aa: CSARVGSKDEQYF
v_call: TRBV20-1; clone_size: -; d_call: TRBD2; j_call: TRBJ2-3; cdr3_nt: TGCAGTGCTAGAAGTACGAGCGGGAGCTCAGATACGCAGTATTTT; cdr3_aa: CSARSTSGSSDTQYF
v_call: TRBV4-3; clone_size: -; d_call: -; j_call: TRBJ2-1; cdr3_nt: TGCGCCAGCAGCCAAGTGGGACTGGACAATGAGCAGTTCTTC; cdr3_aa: CASSQVGLDNEQFF
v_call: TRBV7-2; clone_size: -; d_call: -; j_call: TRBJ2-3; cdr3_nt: TGTGCCAGCAGCTTAGGGGGAGGGGGGACAGATACGCAGTATTTT; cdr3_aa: CASSLGGGGTDTQYF
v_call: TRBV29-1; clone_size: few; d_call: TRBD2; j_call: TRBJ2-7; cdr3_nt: TGCAGCGCTAAGACTAGCGACGAGCAGTACTTC; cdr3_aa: CSAKTSDEQYF
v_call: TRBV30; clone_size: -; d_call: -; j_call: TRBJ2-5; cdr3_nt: TGTGCCTGGAGTGGCGGGGAGACCCAGTACTTC; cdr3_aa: CAWSGGETQYF
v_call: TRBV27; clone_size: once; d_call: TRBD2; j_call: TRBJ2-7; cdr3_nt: TGTGCCAGCAGTCCATCTAGCGGGAGTTGGTTAGGGTACGAGCAGTACTTC; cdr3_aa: CASSPSSGSWLGYEQYF
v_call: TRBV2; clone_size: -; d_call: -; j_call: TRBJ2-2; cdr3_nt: TGTGCCAGCAGTGACGTGTATGTGAACACCGGGGAGCTGTTTTTT; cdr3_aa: CASSDVYVNTGELFF
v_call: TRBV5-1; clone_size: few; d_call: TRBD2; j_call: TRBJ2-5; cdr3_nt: TGCGCCAGCAGCTTGGGGGTAGCGGGAGGAGAGACCCAGTACTTC; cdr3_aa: CASSLGVAGGETQYF
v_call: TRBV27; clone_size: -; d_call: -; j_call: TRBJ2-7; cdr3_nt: TGTGCCAGCAGTTTCTCCTATTGGACGGGTACCTACGAGCAGTACTTC; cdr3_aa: CASSFSYWTGTYEQYF
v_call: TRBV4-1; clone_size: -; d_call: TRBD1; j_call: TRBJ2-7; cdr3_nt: TGCGCCAGCAGCCCGAGCGACAGGGGTCTGGAGCAGTACTTC; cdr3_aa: CASSPSDRGLEQYF
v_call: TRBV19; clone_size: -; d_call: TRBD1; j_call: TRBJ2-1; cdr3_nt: TGTGCCAGTAGTACCTGGACAGGAAGCTCCTACAATGAGCAGTTCTTC; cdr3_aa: CASSTWTGSSYNEQFF
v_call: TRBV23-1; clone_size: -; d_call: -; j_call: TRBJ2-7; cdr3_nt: TGCGCCAGCAGTACGAGGTATCACGAGCAGTACTTC; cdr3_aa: CASSTRYHEQYF
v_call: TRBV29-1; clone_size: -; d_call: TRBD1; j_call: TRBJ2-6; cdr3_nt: TGCAGCGTGCTGGACAGGGGGCCGTCTGGGGCCAACGTCCTGACTTTC; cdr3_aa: CSVLDRGPSGANVLTF
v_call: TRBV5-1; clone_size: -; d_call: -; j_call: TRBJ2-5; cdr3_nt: TGCGCCAGCAGCTTGAAGTCGGGATTAGAGACCCAGTACTTC; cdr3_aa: CASSLKSGLETQYF
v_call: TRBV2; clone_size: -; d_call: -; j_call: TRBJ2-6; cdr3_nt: TGTGCCAGCAGCCGGATTGGCTCTGGGGCCAACGTCCTGACTTTC; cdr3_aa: CASSRIGSGANVLTF
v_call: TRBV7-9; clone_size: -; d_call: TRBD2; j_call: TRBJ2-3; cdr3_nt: TGTGCCAGCAGCTTACTGTCCAGCGGGAGTTTAGATACGCAGTATTTT; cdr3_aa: CASSLLSSGSLDTQYF
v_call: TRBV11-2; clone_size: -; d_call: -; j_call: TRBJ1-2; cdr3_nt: TGTGCCAGCACCTTGGATAAGGAAATATCTGTATATGGCTACACCTTC; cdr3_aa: CASTLDKEISVYGYTF
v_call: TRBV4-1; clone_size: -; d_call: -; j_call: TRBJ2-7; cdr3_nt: TGCGCCAGCAGCCAAGATATTCCCGGGGCCAGGTACTTC; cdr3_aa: CASSQDIPGARYF